Listed below are T cell receptor beta chains from one sample, sequenced in a study of CD8+ T cells in alopecia areata. Method: immunoSEQ multiplex PCR; TCRdb's copy keeps in-frame clones and lacks some. The sample holds about 100,000 clones, about four fifths seen once. Sequenced material: CD8+ T cells sorted from blood, taken at week 24, from a patient treated with tofacitinib. The source is a human donor with alopecia areata. Each CDR3 is given with its conserved first and last residue. D genes are given only for firm matches. Clone size is given for some rows only: seen once, a few or many times, or a class if the clone is expanded.

j_call | d_call | clone_size | v_call | cdr3_aa | cdr3_nt
TRBJ2-7 | . | . | TRBV4-1 | CASSQDVPNPRYEQYF | TGCGCCAGCAGCCAAGATGTACCCAACCCCCGCTACGAGCAGTACTTC
TRBJ2-5 | . | . | TRBV7-9 | CASSHTLPGQTFQETQYF | TGTGCCAGCAGCCATACCCTTCCGGGACAAACTTTCCAAGAGACCCAGTACTTC
TRBJ2-7 | . | few | TRBV11-3 | CASSQDNYEQYF | TGTGCCAGCAGCCAGGACAACTACGAGCAGTACTTC
TRBJ1-2 | . | . | TRBV4-3 | CASSQEGRAGYGYTF | TGCGCCAGCAGCCAAGAGGGCAGGGCTGGCTATGGCTACACCTTC
TRBJ2-1 | TRBD2 | . | TRBV15 | CATSRKLAGGDEQFF | TGTGCCACCAGCAGAAAACTAGCGGGGGGCGATGAGCAGTTCTTC
TRBJ2-4 | . | . | TRBV9 | CASRGTKNIQYF | TGTGCCAGCAGAGGGACAAAAAACATTCAGTACTTC
TRBJ1-3 | . | . | TRBV7-9 | CASSGEQGSSGNTIYF | TGTGCCAGCAGCGGGGAACAGGGTTCCTCTGGAAACACCATATATTTT
TRBJ2-4 | . | . | TRBV2 | CASIGPGASDIQYF | TGTGCCAGCATAGGCCCGGGGGCCTCTGACATTCAGTACTTC
TRBJ2-5 | . | once | TRBV7-9 | CASSLARLAQETQYF | TGTGCCAGCAGCTTAGCGCGCCTAGCTCAAGAGACCCAGTACTTC
TRBJ2-1 | TRBD1 | . | TRBV27 | CASSWTGGDEQFF | TGTGCCAGCAGTTGGACAGGGGGCGATGAGCAGTTCTTC
TRBJ2-3 | TRBD2 | . | TRBV4-1 | CASSHSSGGVESDTQYF | TGCGCCAGCAGCCACAGCTCCGGGGGGGTAGAATCAGATACGCAGTATTTT
TRBJ1-6 | TRBD1 | . | TRBV7-7 | CASSNEQGENYNSPLHF | TGTGCTAGCAGCAATGAGCAGGGGGAGAACTATAATTCACCCCTCCACTTT
TRBJ2-1 | . | . | TRBV5-6 | CASSPPSGEQFF | TGTGCCAGCAGCCCCCCTTCGGGTGAGCAGTTCTTC
TRBJ2-1 | . | . | TRBV4-2 | CASSDGNPPVLWFF | TGTGCCAGCAGCGACGGAAATCCTCCGGTCCTTTGGTTCTTC
TRBJ2-7 | . | . | TRBV7-9 | CASSLQVSYEQYF | TGTGCCAGCAGCTTACAGGTCTCCTACGAGCAGTACTTC
TRBJ1-3 | . | . | TRBV11-2 | CASSAPGVGNTIYF | TGTGCCAGCAGCGCCCCAGGGGTTGGAAACACCATATATTTT
TRBJ2-1 | TRBD2 | . | TRBV19 | CASSVFSGVGNEQFF | TGTGCCAGTAGTGTATTTAGCGGGGTTGGGAATGAGCAGTTCTTC
TRBJ2-1 | TRBD2 | . | TRBV4-1 | CASSQDLITASGGRNQFF | TGCGCCAGCAGCCAAGATCTTATTACGGCTAGCGGGGGGCGAAATCAGTTCTTC
TRBJ1-2 | TRBD1 | . | TRBV12-5 | CASGPDRGEDGYTF | TGTGCTAGTGGTCCTGACAGGGGAGAGGATGGCTACACCTTC
TRBJ2-7 | TRBD1 | . | TRBV7-9 | CASSLEGGQGTYEQYF | TGTGCCAGCAGCTTAGAAGGGGGCCAGGGGACCTACGAGCAGTACTTC
TRBJ2-7 | . | . | TRBV27 | CASSFSPSYEQYF | TGTGCCAGCAGTTTTTCCCCCTCCTACGAGCAGTACTTC
TRBJ2-7 | TRBD2 | few | TRBV5-1 | CASSRPRSGLAASYEQYF | TGCGCCAGCAGCCGCCCGCGCTCAGGACTAGCGGCATCCTACGAGCAGTACTTC
TRBJ2-7 | TRBD1 | . | TRBV7-9 | CASSLAGTGYEQYF | TGTGCCAGCAGCTTAGCCGGGACAGGGTACGAGCAGTACTTC
TRBJ2-7 | . | . | TRBV7-2 | CASSSPRGHETSIYEQYF | TGTGCCAGCAGCTCCCCGAGGGGACACGAGACTAGCATTTACGAGCAGTACTTC
TRBJ2-1 | TRBD2 | . | TRBV7-8 | CASSPRLAGGLKSSYNEQFF | TGTGCCAGCAGCCCAAGACTAGCGGGGGGGCTGAAGAGCTCCTACAATGAGCAGTTCTTC
TRBJ2-7 | . | . | TRBV29-1 | CSVEVTLGGQYF | TGCAGCGTCGAAGTTACCCTGGGCGGGCAGTACTTC
TRBJ1-1 | . | . | TRBV30 | CAWSVSGGTEAFF | TGTGCCTGGAGTGTTTCTGGAGGCACTGAAGCTTTCTTT
TRBJ2-7 | . | . | TRBV7-9 | CASSLGQYEQYF | TGTGCCAGCAGCCTTGGACAGTACGAGCAGTACTTC
TRBJ2-5 | TRBD2 | few | TRBV7-9 | CASSSTSGGHQETQYF | TGTGCCAGCAGCTCCACTAGCGGGGGACACCAAGAGACCCAGTACTTC
TRBJ2-7 | TRBD1 | . | TRBV5-1 | CASRSLWQGAYEQYF | TGCGCCAGCAGAAGTCTATGGCAGGGGGCGTACGAGCAGTACTTC
TRBJ2-3 | . | . | TRBV25-1 | CASSDYGTLVDTQYF | TGTGCCAGCAGTGATTACGGGACTCTGGTTGATACGCAGTATTTT
TRBJ2-3 | . | . | TRBV10-3 | CAISDNPGGRGPRDTQYF | TGTGCCATCAGTGACAACCCCGGAGGGAGGGGGCCTCGAGATACGCAGTATTTT
TRBJ1-5 | TRBD1 | . | TRBV19 | CASSTLTGTGDYSNQPQHF | TGTGCCAGTAGTACTCTGACCGGGACAGGGGATTATAGCAATCAGCCCCAGCATTTT
TRBJ2-3 | . | . | TRBV7-9 | CASSFIGDTQYF | TGTGCCAGCAGCTTCATAGGGGATACGCAGTATTTT
TRBJ1-1 | . | . | TRBV6-5 | CASSYTPGGGDTEAFF | TGTGCCAGCAGTTACACCCCGGGGGGTGGTGACACTGAAGCTTTCTTT
TRBJ2-2 | TRBD2 | . | TRBV29-1 | CSVEGGLAGLDGELFF | TGCAGCGTTGAGGGTGGTCTAGCGGGGCTTGACGGGGAGCTGTTTTTT
TRBJ2-5 | TRBD2 | . | TRBV2 | CASSRGLAGYGETQYF | TGTGCCAGCAGTCGTGGACTAGCGGGCTACGGAGAGACCCAGTACTTC
TRBJ2-7 | . | . | TRBV4-3 | CASSQEPGREYEQYF | TGCGCCAGCAGCCAAGAACCGGGGCGCGAATACGAGCAGTACTTC
TRBJ2-1 | . | . | TRBV5-1 | CASSLVGGLVGHNEQFF | TGCGCCAGCAGCTTGGTGGGCGGCTTGGTAGGTCACAATGAGCAGTTCTTC
TRBJ2-7 | . | . | TRBV4-3 | CASSQDRHYEQYF | TGCGCCAGCAGCCAAGATCGGCACTACGAGCAGTACTTC
TRBJ2-7 | . | . | TRBV30 | CAWSSGTSGSEQYF | TGTGCCTGGAGTTCCGGGACCAGTGGTTCGGAGCAGTACTTC
TRBJ1-2 | . | . | TRBV4-1 | CASSYPGSGYTF | TGCGCCAGCAGCTACCCAGGTTCCGGCTACACCTTC
TRBJ1-2 | TRBD1 | . | TRBV5-4 | CASSSPRDRGQEGYTF | TGTGCCAGCAGCAGTCCCCGGGACAGGGGACAGGAAGGCTACACCTTC
TRBJ2-5 | TRBD2 | . | TRBV29-1 | CSVEVLGEGETQYF | TGCAGCGTTGAGGTCCTAGGGGAGGGAGAGACCCAGTACTTC
TRBJ2-7 | TRBD2 | . | TRBV28 | CASSLSAGTSGYEQYF | TGTGCCAGCAGTTTATCCGCAGGCACTAGCGGCTACGAGCAGTACTTC
TRBJ2-3 | TRBD2 | once | TRBV6-6 | CASTQLAGADTQYF | TGTGCCAGCACCCAACTAGCGGGGGCAGATACGCAGTATTTT
TRBJ1-2 | . | . | TRBV27 | CASRTLSGPYGYTF | TGTGCCAGCAGGACATTAAGTGGGCCTTATGGCTACACCTTC
TRBJ2-1 | . | . | TRBV10-3 | CAISEGIWRGRDNEQFF | TGTGCCATCAGCGAGGGGATATGGAGGGGCCGAGACAATGAGCAGTTCTTC
TRBJ1-2 | . | . | TRBV27 | CASSLMGAGSYTF | TGTGCCAGCAGTTTAATGGGAGCAGGGAGCTACACCTTC
TRBJ2-3 | . | . | TRBV5-1 | CASSLYYLNTDTQYF | TGCGCCAGCAGCTTGTACTACCTAAACACAGATACGCAGTATTTT
TRBJ1-2 | TRBD1 | . | TRBV4-3 | CASSQGTGGYGYTF | TGCGCCAGCAGCCAAGGGACAGGAGGCTATGGCTACACCTTC
TRBJ2-7 | . | once | TRBV5-1 | CASSLWPGTGEEQYF | TGCGCCAGCAGCTTGTGGCCGGGGACTGGGGAGGAGCAGTACTTC
TRBJ2-5 | TRBD2 | . | TRBV7-7 | CASSPRTSGEETQYF | TGTGCTAGCAGCCCCCGGACTAGCGGAGAAGAGACCCAGTACTTC
TRBJ2-3 | . | . | TRBV7-8 | CASSQGQGGDTQYF | TGTGCCAGCAGCCAAGGACAGGGAGGGGATACGCAGTATTTT
TRBJ1-6 | TRBD1 | . | TRBV6-1 | CASSEGQGSGSPLHF | TGTGCCAGCAGTGAGGGACAGGGTTCTGGTTCACCCCTCCACTTT
TRBJ1-2 | . | . | TRBV27 | CASSSSWGQNYGYTF | TGTGCCAGCAGTTCCTCCTGGGGGCAGAACTATGGCTACACCTTC
TRBJ2-3 | TRBD2 | . | TRBV10-2 | CASSESRPGGPTDTQYF | TGCGCCAGCAGTGAGTCGCGTCCGGGGGGGCCAACAGATACGCAGTATTTT